The 19 T cell receptor beta chains in this list originate from one sample, sequenced in a study of blood T cell repertoires in COVID-19. Libraries were prepared by immunoSEQ multiplex PCR; TCRdb keeps only in-frame clonotypes and omits some of them. The sample carries a few hundred thousand clones, less than 90% recorded once. The sample consisted of PBMCs or T cells enriched from blood (not recorded which). Source of these receptors: a woman aged 25-40 years who had recovered from COVID-19.

The gene calls are TRBV28 and TRBJ2-1, with a weak D call TRBD2 (5 bases). Germline V lookup: CDR1 MDHEN, CDR2 SYDVKM. The length of the CDR3 is 21 residues. The V end lost 4 bases, the J end lost 0 bases, and 28 bases lay between the germline ends. CDR3 in amino acids: CASSWADRVYLAGSSYNEQFF. The CDR3 DNA reads TGTGCCAGCAGTTGGGCAGACCGGGTCTACCTAGCCGGTAGCTCCTACAATGAGCAGTTCTTC.

The rearrangement uses TRBV27 and TRBJ1-2, with TRBD1 as a possible D gene (6 bases). The ends were cut back, 10 bases at V and 2 bases at J, with 11 bases in the middle. CDR1 MNHEY and CDR2 SMNVEV come from the germline V gene (reference sequence). CDR3 length: 12 amino acids. The chain's CDR3 is CATKTGNYGYTF. Written as DNA, the CDR3 is TGTGCCACCAAGACAGGAAACTATGGCTACACCTTC.

The V call is TRBV2, the J call TRBJ1-2, with 9 bases fitting TRBD1. The CDR3 has 18 residues. Germline CDR1 and CDR2: SNHLY and FYNNEI. Trimming at V came to 4 bases and at J to 0 bases, leaving 12 bases not matched to a gene. The CDR3 here is CASSVRDRASLANYGYTF. CDR3 nucleotide sequence: TGTGCCAGCAGTGTACGGGACAGGGCTTCCTTAGCTAACTATGGCTACACCTTC.

The V call is TRBV19, the J call TRBJ2-2; TRBD2 matches 8 bases. This CDR3 contains 14 residues. V was pared by 6 bases and J by 4 bases, with 4 bases of the junction left unmatched. Germline-derived CDR1 and CDR2 are LNHDA and SQIVND (reference sequence). CDR3 amino acids: CASRTGTSTGELFF. CDR3 DNA sequence: TGTGCCAGTAGAACCGGGACTAGCACCGGGGAGCTGTTTTTT.

The chain couples TRBV10-2 to TRBJ2-2; 7 positions agree with TRBD2. After removal of 7 bases from V and 3 bases from J, the junction contained 14 bases not matched to a gene. From germline, CDR1 is WSHSY and CDR2 SAAADI. This CDR3 region has 17 residues. CDR3 nucleotides: TGCGCCAGCATCAACCTCCGGGGGGTAGCGTACACCGGGGAGCTGTTTTTT. This sequence encodes CASINLRGVAYTGELFF.

CDR3 residues: CASSIDGTGANTGELFF. CDR3 nucleotides: TGTGCCAGTAGTATAGATGGGACAGGGGCGAACACCGGGGAGCTGTTTTTT. The V gene is TRBV19, the J gene TRBJ2-2, with TRBD1 matching 10 bases. Looked up from germline, CDR1 is LNHDA and CDR2 is SQIVND (reference sequence). CDR3 size: 17 residues. Trimming cost V 0 bases and J 0 bases; bases outside gene matches: 1.

The rearrangement joins TRBV28 to TRBJ2-7, with 7 bases identical to TRBD2. CDR1 and CDR2 (germline): MDHEN, SYDVKM. V was clipped by 5 bases and J by 5 bases; unmatched bases: 9. This CDR3 is built from 14 residues. The CDR3 DNA is TGTGCCAGCAGTACCCCCGGGGGGTCCCACGAGCAGTACTTC. It codes for CASSTPGGSHEQYF. The full variable domain, rest sourced from reference TRBV28 and TRBJ2-7, is DVKVTQSSRYLVKRTGEKVFLECVQDMDHENMFWYRQDPGLGLRLIYFSYDVKMKEKGDIPEGYSVSREKKERFSLILESASTNQTSMYLCASSTPGGSHEQYFGPGTRLTVT.

V is TRBV5-1 and J is TRBJ2-5; TRBD1 agrees at 9 bases. CDR1 SGHRS and CDR2 YFSETQ come from the germline V gene. V was clipped by 1 base and J by 5 bases; unmatched bases: 9. The CDR3 extends over 16 amino acids. CDR3 DNA: TGCGCCAGCAGCTTGTTTCCGGGACAGGGCAGCGAGACCCAGTACTTC. Protein: CASSLFPGQGSETQYF.

This clone showed up just a few times. The chain has TRBV7-8 and TRBJ2-7, with D hard to call. Looked up from germline, CDR1 is SGHVS and CDR2 is FQNEAQ. CDR3 size: 14 residues. V was cut by 4 bases and J by 2 bases, with 12 bases left in between. The CDR3 DNA reads as TGTGCCAGCAGCTGGTCTAGTGGCACCTACGAGCAGTACTTC. Protein sequence: CASSWSSGTYEQYF.

The chain links TRBV28 to TRBJ1-2; TRBD1 agrees at 7 bases. CDR3 length: 14 residues. J lost 8 bases, V lost 4 bases, and 10 bases had no gene match. Per the germline V gene, CDR1 is MDHEN and CDR2 is SYDVKM. CDR3 sequence (DNA): TGTGCCAGCAGTTCCCCAGAGGGGGCGCAGGGCTACACCTTC. It codes for CASSSPEGAQGYTF.

This chain uses TRBV15 with TRBJ2-7; TRBD1 matches 9 bases. Unmatched junction bases numbered 11, after V lost 3 bases and J lost 5 bases. CDR3 length equals 16 residues. From germline, CDR1 is LNHNV and CDR2 YYDKDF (reference sequence). CDR3: CATSSALDRGPDEQYF. The DNA for the CDR3 is TGTGCCACCAGCAGCGCCTTGGACAGGGGTCCGGACGAGCAGTACTTC. The full variable domain, with the rest looked up from reference TRBV15 and TRBJ2-7, is DAMVIQNPRYQVTQFGKPVTLSCSQTLNHNVMYWYQQKSSQAPKLLFHYYDKDFNNEADTPDNFQSRRPNTSFCFLDIRSPGLGDTAMYLCATSSALDRGPDEQYFGPGTRLTVT.

The chain is built from TRBV9 and TRBJ2-5; the match to TRBD1 covers 8 bases. The germline V gene encodes CDR1 SGDLS and CDR2 YYNGEE. This CDR3 has 14 residues. The J segment lost 7 bases and the V segment lost 0 bases, leaving 5 bases of the junction unmatched. CDR3 sequence (DNA): TGTGCCAGCAGCGTAGGCAGGGGGCAGGGGACCCAGTACTTC. Its protein is CASSVGRGQGTQYF.

The chain employs TRBV28 and TRBJ1-2; D not resolved. This CDR3 contains 13 residues. The germline V gene encodes CDR1 MDHEN and CDR2 SYDVKM. V was trimmed by 6 bases and J by 1 base, leaving 9 bases between them. The CDR3, as DNA: TGTGCCAGCAGCCTAACAGTTAACTATGGCTACACCTTC. It is translated as CASSLTVNYGYTF.

The chain combines TRBV2 with TRBJ2-3; 8 bases agree with TRBD2. Per germline, CDR1 SNHLY and CDR2 FYNNEI. The CDR3 loop spans 15 amino acids. Germline trimming cut 8 bases from V and 4 bases from J; bases unmatched to any gene: 11. CDR3 sequence reads: CASRTSTIRPDTQYF. In DNA, the CDR3 is TGTGCCAGCCGGACTAGCACTATCCGCCCAGATACGCAGTATTTT.

V usage is TRBV5-6 and J usage is TRBJ2-7; TRBD1 aligns across 11 bases. From germline, CDR1 is SGHDT and CDR2 YYEEEE. Trimming at V came to 6 bases and at J to 5 bases, leaving 13 bases not matched to a gene. CDR3 length equals 16 residues. CDR3 sequence: CASNAPPGQGAHEQYF. The DNA for the CDR3 is TGTGCCAGCAACGCTCCTCCTGGACAGGGGGCCCACGAGCAGTACTTC.

The chain uses TRBV21-1 and TRBJ1-2. TRBV21-1 is labeled a pseudogene. CDR3 length: 18 residues. CDR3 DNA sequence: TGTGCCAGCAGCAAAGCGCATAGGTGTAAGGAGGGCGCTCCCGGCTACACCTTC. Translated: CASSKAHRCKEGAPGYTF.

In DNA, the CDR3 is TGTGCCAGCAGTGAAACTGGGGGGGCAAATTCACCCCTCCACTTT. It specifies CASSETGGANSPLHF. The rearrangement uses TRBV6-1 and TRBJ1-6; weak D call: TRBD1 (6 bases). V gave up 2 bases and J gave up 7 bases, with 12 bases separating them. The germline V gene encodes CDR1 MNHNS and CDR2 SASEGT. The CDR3 loop spans 15 amino acids.

The chain uses TRBV7-2 and TRBJ1-2, with 9 bases matching TRBD1. J gave up 3 bases and V 1 base, and 6 bases lay outside the gene matches. Germline V gene lookup returns CDR1 SGHTA and CDR2 FQGNSA. This CDR3 comprises 16 residues. The CDR3 sequence is CASSLGRQGEDYGYTF. Written as DNA, the CDR3 is TGTGCCAGCAGCTTAGGTCGACAGGGGGAGGACTATGGCTACACCTTC.

The chain links TRBV3-1 (or the pseudogene TRBV3-2) to TRBJ1-1, with D tentatively TRBD1 (6 bases). The CDR3 consists of 14 residues. Germline V gene sequence: CDR1 LGHDT, CDR2 YNNKEL (reference sequence). Deletions cut 4 bases from V and 6 bases from J, with 15 bases between. The CDR3 reads CASSPLRQAPEAFF. The CDR3 nucleotides read TGTGCCAGCAGCCCCTTAAGACAGGCCCCTGAAGCTTTCTTT.